The 22 T cell receptor beta chains listed next were all sequenced from one sample in a study of radiotherapy plus CTLA-4 blockade in lung cancer (dated by TCRdb to the late 2010s). The receptor library was made with the immunoSEQ multiplex PCR assay. TCRdb's version of the immuneACCESS table is confined to in-frame rearrangements and falls short of the full clone set. An unresolved V gene accounts for under half of the shortfall where checked; the remainder is of unknown origin. This sample comprises roughly 71,000 clones, around 80% of them detected only once. The top ten clonotypes cover around 7% of the sample. Sequenced here: peripheral blood, sampled from a patient treated with radiotherapy plus ipilimumab. All receptors derive from a human donor with non-small cell lung cancer who had a complete response to radiotherapy plus ipilimumab.

This chain uses TRBV7-2 with TRBJ1-6, with D maybe TRBD1 (5 bases). V was cut by 5 bases and J by 8 bases, with 16 bases left in between. CDR1 and CDR2 (germline): SGHTA, FQGNSA. CDR3 length equals 15 residues. The CDR3 bases are TGTGCCAGCAGCACACGCAGGGAGGTTGATTCACCCCTCCACTTT. It yields the protein CASSTRREVDSPLHF.

The rearrangement uses TRBV7-2 and TRBJ2-5, with D perhaps matching TRBD1 or TRBD2 (5 bases each). Germline assignment: CDR1 SGHTA and CDR2 FQGNSA. The V end lost 1 base, the J end lost 5 bases, and 17 bases lay between the germline ends. The CDR3 extends over 16 amino acids. The CDR3 DNA reads TGTGCCAGCAGCTTAGTTCCCCGAGGGGTTGGGGAGACCCAGTACTTC. This gives the protein CASSLVPRGVGETQYF.

The rearrangement joins TRBV6-5 to TRBJ1-2; 9 bases line up with TRBD1. The V gene end was trimmed by 3 bases and the J gene end by 2 bases; junction bases not matched to a gene: 7. In germline, CDR1 is MNHEY, CDR2 SVGAGI. This CDR3 is 16 amino acids long. The CDR3 DNA sequence: TGTGCCAGCAGTTATTCGGACAGGGGCGGGAACTATGGCTACACCTTC. It codes for CASSYSDRGGNYGYTF.

This clone was observed a handful of times. This rearrangement joins TRBV4-3 to TRBJ1-2, with D possibly TRBD1 on 6 matching bases. There are 13 residues in the CDR3. Germline V gene lookup returns CDR1 LGHNA and CDR2 YSLEER. V was shortened by 0 bases and J by 6 bases, with 8 bases between the two germline ends. The CDR3 here is CASSQERGDGYTF. DNA of the CDR3: TGCGCCAGCAGCCAAGAGAGGGGGGATGGCTACACCTTC.

The chain's CDR3 is CASSPLAKDGYTF. Written as DNA, the CDR3 is TGTGCCAGCAGCCCTCTGGCCAAGGACGGCTACACCTTC. V and J are TRBV14 and TRBJ1-2; D is uncertain. Trimming shortened V by 4 bases and J by 8 bases, and 14 bases separated the two germline ends. Germline V gives CDR1 SGHDN, CDR2 FVKESK. This CDR3 has 13 amino acids.

This clone was seen a handful of times. The chain is built from TRBV18 and TRBJ2-7, with 12 bases lining up with TRBD2. The V segment lost 6 bases and the J segment 2 bases; nucleotides outside the gene matches: 2. The germline V gene encodes CDR1 KGHSH and CDR2 LQKENI. CDR3 size: 14 residues. CDR3 sequence (DNA): TGTGCCAGCTCGGGGACTAGCGGGCCCTACGAGCAGTACTTC. Protein product: CASSGTSGPYEQYF.

The chain has TRBV19 and TRBJ2-1; TRBD2 matches at 11 bases. Germline trimming cut 4 bases from V and 3 bases from J; bases unmatched to any gene: 8. This CDR3 region has 17 residues. CDR1 is LNHDA, CDR2 SQIVND, per germline (reference sequence). The DNA for the CDR3 is TGTGCCAGTAGTACCGACTCGGGACTAGCGGACTACAATGAGCAGTTCTTC. Translating gives CASSTDSGLADYNEQFF.

The rearrangement joins TRBV7-9 to TRBJ2-7; 8 bases fit TRBD2. CDR1 and CDR2 from the germline V gene are SEHNR and FQNEAQ (reference sequence). V shed 5 bases, J shed 0 bases, and the junction held 6 bases outside the gene matches. The CDR3 sequence is 15 residues long. CDR3 DNA sequence: TGTGCCAGCAGCCCGGGGGGGGCGACCTCCTACGAGCAGTACTTC. As protein: CASSPGGATSYEQYF.

CDR3 in DNA: TGCGCCAGCAGTGAGTCCCGCAATCAGCCCCAGCATTTT. It is translated as CASSESRNQPQHF. The chain has TRBV10-1 and TRBJ1-5, with D unresolved. The germline CDR1 and CDR2 sequences are WNHNN and SYGVQD (reference sequence). Trimming left V 0 bases short and J 2 bases short, with 2 bases between. The CDR3 has 13 amino acids.

The V and J genes are TRBV5-1 and TRBJ2-1, with 7 bases fitting TRBD2. The CDR3 length is 17 residues. Germline V gene sequence: CDR1 SGHRS, CDR2 YFSETQ. V lost 3 bases and J lost 7; bases outside the gene matches: 16. CDR3 sequence reads: CASSWNLLAVKGNEQFF. CDR3 nucleotide sequence: TGCGCCAGCAGCTGGAACCTCCTAGCGGTGAAGGGGAATGAGCAGTTCTTC.

The chain has TRBV5-1 and TRBJ1-5; D is unresolved. The CDR3 consists of 16 residues. V lost 4 bases and J lost 1, with 15 bases in between. Germline assignment: CDR1 SGHRS and CDR2 YFSETQ. The CDR3 here is CASSPRGGESNQPQHF. For the CDR3, the DNA is TGCGCCAGCAGCCCCCGGGGAGGAGAAAGCAATCAGCCCCAGCATTTT.

The chain carries TRBV9 and TRBJ2-5; 11 bases agree with TRBD2. The CDR3 contains 15 residues. CDR1 is SGDLS and CDR2 is YYNGEE in the germline V gene. Trimming removed 0 bases from V and 5 bases from J; junction bases left unmatched: 3. The CDR3 reads CASSVGLAGSETQYF. The CDR3 bases are TGTGCCAGCAGCGTAGGACTAGCGGGATCTGAGACCCAGTACTTC.

V usage is TRBV6-6 and J usage is TRBJ1-5; 9 nucleotides align to TRBD1. The CDR3 loop spans 15 amino acids. V lost 6 bases, J lost 6 bases, and 9 bases stayed unmatched. Germline loops: CDR1 MNHNY, CDR2 SVGAGI (reference sequence). The CDR3 DNA sequence: TGTGCCAGCAGAATACAGGGGGCGTCTAGTCAGCCCCAGCATTTT. It translates to CASRIQGASSQPQHF.

CDR3 sequence: CASSGTGTEEASSNYGYTF. The CDR3 nucleotides are TGTGCCAGCAGTGGGACCGGGACAGAAGAAGCCAGTTCTAACTATGGCTACACCTTC. The V gene is TRBV6-1, the J gene TRBJ1-2, with TRBD1 matching over 7 bases. Per the germline V gene, CDR1 is MNHNS and CDR2 is SASEGT. This CDR3 has 19 amino acids. J lost 0 bases, V lost 4 bases, and 17 bases had no gene match.

The chain joins TRBV18 to TRBJ1-5; D remains ambiguous. The CDR3 loop spans 16 amino acids. CDR1 is KGHSH and CDR2 is LQKENI in the germline V gene. V lost 2 bases, J lost 0 bases, and 11 bases lay in between. CDR3 loop: CASSPSVPYSNQPQHF. CDR3 coding DNA: TGTGCCAGCTCACCAAGTGTACCCTATAGCAATCAGCCCCAGCATTTT.

Only a few counts were recorded for this clone. The rearrangement links TRBV4-3 to TRBJ2-5; D call uncertain. Trimming took 3 bases from V and 2 from J, leaving 13 bases between them. Germline values: CDR1 LGHNA, CDR2 YSLEER. This CDR3 spans 15 amino acids. CDR3 residues: CASSQEIERQETQYF. The CDR3 nucleotides read TGCGCCAGCAGCCAGGAAATAGAAAGACAAGAGACCCAGTACTTC.

The chain carries TRBV5-8 and TRBJ1-5; D is possibly TRBD1 (6 bases). The CDR3 consists of 17 residues. From germline, CDR1 is SGHTS and CDR2 YDEGEE. The V and J ends lost 5 bases and 2 bases respectively, with 20 bases between them. CDR3 residues: CASRFILNRVGNQPQHF. CDR3 nucleotides: TGTGCCAGCAGATTCATTTTAAACAGGGTTGGCAATCAGCCCCAGCATTTT.

The chain employs TRBV14 and TRBJ1-2; D is unclear. V shed 1 base and J shed 4 bases, with 13 bases lying between them. CDR3 length: 15 amino acids. Per germline, CDR1 SGHDN and CDR2 FVKESK. The CDR3 DNA reads TGTGCCAGCAGCCAAGTAGCCGGTAGGAGCTATGGCTACACCTTC. Protein product: CASSQVAGRSYGYTF.

This chain joins TRBV27 and TRBJ2-1; a weak D match, TRBD1 (6 bases). V dropped 7 bases and J dropped 0 bases, with 13 bases sitting between them. In germline, CDR1 is MNHEY, CDR2 SMNVEV (reference sequence). This CDR3 comprises 15 residues. The CDR3 sequence: CASTPQGSSYNEQFF. The CDR3 DNA sequence: TGTGCCAGCACTCCCCAGGGGAGCTCCTACAATGAGCAGTTCTTC.

CDR3 in amino acids: CASTQGAGGFYEQYF. CDR3 coding DNA: TGTGCCAGCACCCAGGGAGCGGGGGGCTTCTACGAGCAGTACTTC. The J gene is TRBJ2-7, the V gene TRBV6-5; 9 bases align to TRBD2. This CDR3 has 15 residues. V trimming: 7 bases; J trimming: 3 bases; junction bases outside the gene matches: 10. Germline CDR1 and CDR2: MNHEY and SVGAGI.

In DNA form, the CDR3 reads TGTGCCAGCAGTCGGGACAGGGAGTATGAAAAACTGTTTTTT. Translated: CASSRDREYEKLFF. The chain joins TRBV2 to TRBJ1-4, with 9 bases fitting TRBD1. V lost 5 bases, J lost 6 bases, and 4 bases stayed unmatched. The length of the CDR3 is 14 residues. Germline CDR1 reads SNHLY; CDR2 reads FYNNEI. Full variable domain (outside the CDR3, taken from reference TRBV2 and TRBJ1-4): EPEVTQTPSHQVTQMGQEVILRCVPISNHLYFYWYRQILGQKVEFLVSFYNNEISEKSEIFDDQFSVERPDGSNFTLKIRSTKLEDSAMYFCASSRDREYEKLFFGSGTQLSVL.

This chain joins TRBV6-6 and TRBJ1-2; possibly TRBD1 for D (5 bases). Germline-derived CDR1 and CDR2 are MNHNY and SVGAGI (reference sequence). V was pared by 0 bases and J by 8 bases, with 16 bases between. The CDR3 has 15 residues. DNA for the CDR3: TGTGCCAGCAGTTACTCGACGGGGGGAAAGACGGGCTACACCTTC. Its translation is CASSYSTGGKTGYTF.